This T cell receptor beta chain was profiled in a study of post-analysis software for immune sequencing data. Study-wide results and caveats: Compared with controls, patients had more of roughly five TRBV segments, including TRBV5-6, TRBV5-1 and TRBV20-1. The authors found that F measure strongly co-clustered same-batch samples. Controls had significantly higher normalized Chao1 diversity than multiple sclerosis patients.

Regarding this clonotype: Its antigen is not known.

Looked up from germline, CDR1 is SQVTM and CDR2 is ANQGSEA. The CDR3 sequence is 15 residues long. J lost 6 bases, V lost 4 bases, and 9 bases had no gene match. Included in the TCR beta cDNA libraries were unique molecular identifiers. TCRdb reprocessed the PCR reads with MiXCR, giving one entry per CDR3 protein. The sample contains 650,000 to 850,000 distinct CDR3 sequences, 53% of which appear only once. Sequencing was performed on blood. This sequence was found in a girl aged 5-17 years with multiple sclerosis. The chain recombines TRBV29-1 with TRBJ2-1; 10 bases are shared with TRBD2. The CDR3 here is CSVALQREGGNEQFF. CDR3 coding DNA: TGCAGCGTTGCACTTCAGCGGGAGGGCGGCAATGAGCAGTTCTTC.